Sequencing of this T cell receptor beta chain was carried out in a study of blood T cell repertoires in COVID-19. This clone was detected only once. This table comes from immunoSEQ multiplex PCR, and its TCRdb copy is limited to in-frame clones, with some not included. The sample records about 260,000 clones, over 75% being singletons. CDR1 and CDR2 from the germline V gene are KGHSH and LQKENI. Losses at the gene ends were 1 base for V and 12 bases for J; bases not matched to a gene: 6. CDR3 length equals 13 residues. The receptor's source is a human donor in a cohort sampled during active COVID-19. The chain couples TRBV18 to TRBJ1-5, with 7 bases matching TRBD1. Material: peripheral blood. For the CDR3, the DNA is TGTGCCAGCTCACCACAAGGGACAGACGGCCAGCATTTT. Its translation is CASSPQGTDGQHF.